Listed below are T cell receptor beta chains from one sample, sequenced in a study of blood T cell repertoires in COVID-19. Method: immunoSEQ multiplex PCR; TCRdb's copy keeps in-frame clones and lacks some. The repertoire holds over 85,000 clones, with approximately 88% as singletons. Material: peripheral blood. These receptors were taken from a human donor in a cohort sampled during active COVID-19. Each CDR3 is given with its conserved first and last residue. D genes are given only for firm matches. Not every row has a clone size; where given, it reads once, few, many or a size class.

clone size	CDR3 length	D gene	V gene	J gene	CDR3 DNA	CDR3 protein
-	16	TRBD1	TRBV19	TRBJ1-5	TGTGCCAGTCTCCGGACAGGGGGTTTCAGCAATCAGCCCCAGCATTTT	CASLRTGGFSNQPQHF
-	16	-	TRBV29-1	TRBJ2-3	TGCAGCGTTGATGGGGTGGGGGGTACAAGCACAGATACGCAGTATTTT	CSVDGVGGTSTDTQYF
-	16	-	TRBV11-2	TRBJ2-4	TGTGCCAGCAGCCTCAGGGATGGAGGGGCCAAAAACATTCAGTACTTC	CASSLRDGGAKNIQYF
-	14	TRBD1	TRBV5-1	TRBJ1-3	TGCGCCAGCCGACAGGGAACGGCTGGAAACACCATATATTTT	CASRQGTAGNTIYF
few	15	-	TRBV19	TRBJ1-3	TGTGCCAGTAGTACTAGGGACAAAAAGGGAAACACCATATATTTT	CASSTRDKKGNTIYF
-	13	-	TRBV6-2/TRBV6-3	TRBJ2-7	TGTGCCAGCAGTCGCAGGGATTTCCACGAGCAGTACTTC	CASSRRDFHEQYF
-	12	-	TRBV30	TRBJ2-7	TGTGCCTGGAGCCACACAGGGTCTGAGCAGTACTTC	CAWSHTGSEQYF
-	16	-	TRBV5-4	TRBJ2-7	TGTGCCAGCAGCTTGTCTGCGCTAGGGAGCTCCTACGAGCAGTACTTC	CASSLSALGSSYEQYF
few	13	TRBD1	TRBV7-9	TRBJ1-5	TGTGCCAGCAGCACCCAGGGGGATCAGCCCCAGCATTTT	CASSTQGDQPQHF
-	16	TRBD1	TRBV6-6	TRBJ2-1	TGTGCCAGCAGTCCGTCACAGGGGGTGGGATACAATGAGCAGTTCTTC	CASSPSQGVGYNEQFF
-	14	TRBD1	TRBV6-5	TRBJ1-4	TGTGCCAGCAGCCGAGACAGGGGATATGAAAAACTGTTTTTT	CASSRDRGYEKLFF
-	15	-	TRBV5-1	TRBJ2-7	TGCGCCAGCAGCTTGGCCGTGGGACAAGGGGCCCTGCAGTACTTC	CASSLAVGQGALQYF